This T cell receptor (beta chain) was sequenced during a study of blood T cell repertoires in COVID-19. The overall study: Sources were T cells, B-cell-depleted T cells, or PBMCs; the material itself was cDNA or gDNA.

In the original analysis: How many nucleated cells were present was estimated from reference gene primer amplification. Repertoires were generated with immunoSEQ multiplex PCR, while TCRdb's copy carries only in-frame clones and drops some. V and J calls and clone size are copied from that table; D and trimming were computed from the DNA. The sample lists about 200,000 clones, approximately 83% occurring once. The CDR3 is 12 amino acids. V was pared by 8 bases and J by 0 bases, with 5 bases between. Germline V gene lookup returns CDR1 WSHSY and CDR2 SAAADI. Sequences were obtained from peripheral blood. This sequence was found in a human donor with active or convalescent COVID-19. The donor label of this sample is uncertain. This chain connects TRBV10-2 to TRBJ2-4, with no clear D. The CDR3 is CASLVAKNIQYF. The CDR3 DNA reads TGCGCCAGCTTAGTAGCCAAAAACATTCAGTACTTC.